The 21 T cell receptor beta chains presented below share a single source sample, sequenced in a study of post-analysis software for immune sequencing data (dated by TCRdb to the mid-2010s). No antigen is known for these receptors. Findings and caveats that apply to the study as a whole: About five TRBV segments, including TRBV5-6, TRBV5-1 and TRBV20-1, were significantly more frequent in patients than controls.

Libraries were built with PCR. Sequencing took place on an Illumina HiSeq 2500. To reduce PCR and sequencing biases, unique molecular identifiers were built into the TCR beta cDNA libraries. TCRdb applied fastp at Q25 and MiXCR to the public reads, then kept only in-frame beta chains. For every CDR3 protein sequence, its rows merge into one entry that carries the most common genes and DNA. Counted in this sample were hundreds of thousands of distinct CDR3 sequences; 35% to 45% of them appeared once. Of the sample, 7.6% falls within the top ten clones. The sequenced sample was blood. These receptor sequences come from a girl aged 2-10 years with multiple sclerosis.

The gene calls are TRBV2 and TRBJ1-5, with a possible D match to TRBD1 (5 bases). Germline V gene sequence: CDR1 SNHLY, CDR2 FYNNEI. V dropped 4 bases and J dropped 6 bases, with 13 bases sitting between them. CDR3 length: 14 residues. In nucleotides, the CDR3 is TGTGCCAGCAGTGTCCGAGGGGCCGTTCAGCCCCAGCATTTT. Residues: CASSVRGAVQPQHF.

The chain joins TRBV4-1 to TRBJ2-5, with D uncertain. V was trimmed by 0 bases and J by 3 bases, leaving 11 bases between them. CDR1 and CDR2 from the germline V gene are MGHRA and YSYEKL. This CDR3 contains 15 residues. CDR3 amino acids: CASSQDNGGKETQYF. The CDR3 DNA follows: TGCGCCAGCAGCCAAGATAACGGCGGAAAAGAGACCCAGTACTTC.

This clonotype showed up just a few times. The chain carries TRBV7-2 and TRBJ2-7; D remains ambiguous. Between the trimmed V and J ends, which lost 5 bases and 0 bases, there was a span of 11 bases. The CDR3 has 14 residues. Looked up from germline, CDR1 is SGHTA and CDR2 is FQGNSA. CDR3 nucleotides: TGTGCCAGCAGCGGCTGGCTAACCTCCTACGAGCAGTACTTC. Protein product: CASSGWLTSYEQYF.

The chain has TRBV24-1 and TRBJ2-1, with 11 bases matching TRBD1. The CDR3 length is 20 residues. V was pared by 9 bases and J by 5 bases, with 23 bases of the junction left unmatched. Germline V gene data show CDR1 as KGHDR and CDR2 as SFDVKD. CDR3 DNA sequence: TGTGCCACCCAGGACAGGGGGCGTCTAGGGTACGCGGCGTCCCACAATGAGCAGTTCTTC. It specifies CATQDRGRLGYAASHNEQFF.

The chain combines TRBV29-1 with TRBJ2-3; D remains ambiguous. Germline CDR1 and CDR2: SQVTM and ANQGSEA. The CDR3 runs 12 residues. V was pared by 5 bases and J by 7 bases, with 13 bases between. The CDR3 region has the DNA TGCAGCGTTTCCGTCACTGCCCATACGCAGTATTTT. Amino acid sequence: CSVSVTAHTQYF.

The table lists this clonotype with a few counts. This chain links TRBV12-3 or TRBV12-4 with TRBJ1-4; the D is unclear. The CDR3 is 14 residues long. V lost 6 bases, J lost 7 bases, and 15 bases lay in between. This CDR3 is CASSRSNRGEKLFF. The DNA for the CDR3 is TGTGCCAGCAGCCGTTCAAACCGAGGTGAAAAACTGTTTTTT.

J is TRBJ2-1 and V is TRBV7-2; tentative D call: TRBD2 (5 bases). CDR3 length equals 16 residues. Trimming shortened V by 6 bases and J by 8 bases, and 23 bases separated the two germline ends. CDR1 and CDR2 (germline): SGHTA, FQGNSA. CDR3 bases: TGTGCCAGCAGGCAGCCGGACTGGCTGTTAGACGATGAGCAGTTCTTC. Translating it yields CASRQPDWLLDDEQFF.

This clonotype came up a few times. This chain connects TRBV5-1 to TRBJ1-1; D not resolved. Germline V gene lookup returns CDR1 SGHRS and CDR2 YFSETQ. V was clipped by 6 bases and J by 0 bases, with 6 bases between them. The CDR3 has 12 residues. The CDR3 loop is CASTNMNTEAFF. The CDR3 DNA is TGCGCCAGCACCAATATGAACACTGAAGCTTTCTTT.

The chain links TRBV7-3 to TRBJ1-1; no firm D call. The germline V gene has CDR1 SGHTA and CDR2 FQGTGA. This CDR3 contains 15 residues. Trimming took 1 base from V and 0 from J, leaving 9 bases between them. The CDR3 DNA sequence: TGTGCCAGCAGCTTAAAGAGGGCGCTGAACACTGAAGCTTTCTTT. Its protein is CASSLKRALNTEAFF. The full variable domain, rest sourced from reference TRBV7-3 and TRBJ1-1, is GAGVSQTPSNKVTEKGKYVELRCDPISGHTALYWYRQSLGQGPEFLIYFQGTGAADDSGLPNDRFFAVRPEGSVSTLKIQRTERGDSAVYLCASSLKRALNTEAFFGQGTRLTVV.

V gene TRBV7-9 combines with J gene TRBJ2-7; D call uncertain. The germline CDR1 and CDR2 sequences are SEHNR and FQNEAQ (reference sequence). The CDR3 has 15 amino acids. The V end was cut by 3 bases, the J end by 3 bases, with 15 bases between. The CDR3 is CASSFLTGPYYEQYF. As DNA, the CDR3 is TGTGCCAGCAGCTTCCTGACCGGGCCCTACTACGAGCAGTACTTC. The full variable domain, its missing parts supplied by reference TRBV7-9 and TRBJ2-7, is DTGVSQNPRHKITKRGQNVTFRCDPISEHNRLYWYRQTLGQGPEFLTYFQNEAQLEKSRLLSDRFSAERPKGSFSTLEIQRTEQGDSAMYLCASSFLTGPYYEQYFGPGTRLTVT.

The table lists this clonotype with a few counts. The rearrangement links TRBV10-1 to TRBJ2-7; D is possibly TRBD2 (6 bases). The CDR3 runs 13 residues. The germline gives CDR1 WNHNN, CDR2 SYGVQD (reference sequence). The ends were cut back, 0 bases at V and 6 bases at J, with 9 bases in the middle. For the CDR3, the DNA is TGCGCCAGCAGTGAGTCGCCGACTAGCGAGCAGTACTTC. Its translation is CASSESPTSEQYF.

This clonotype was picked up one time. The gene calls are TRBV25-1 and TRBJ1-4; 9 nucleotides match TRBD1. The CDR3 spans 15 residues. The ends lost 3 bases at V and 8 bases at J; junction bases unmatched: 7. Germline V gene lookup returns CDR1 MGHDK and CDR2 SYGVNS. The CDR3 DNA sequence: TGTGCCAGCAGTGAGGGGGGACAGGGTGGCGAAAAACTGTTTTTT. This translates into CASSEGGQGGEKLFF.

The V gene is TRBV4-2, the J gene TRBJ2-3; 9 nucleotides line up with TRBD2. The CDR3 has 16 amino acids. V trimming: 2 bases; J trimming: 2 bases; junction bases outside the gene matches: 5. In germline, CDR1 is LGHNA, CDR2 YNFKEQ. CDR3 bases: TGTGCCAGCAGCCAATTTAGCGGGGGCCCCACAGATACGCAGTATTTT. It yields the protein CASSQFSGGPTDTQYF.

J is TRBJ1-1 and V is TRBV9; 7 nucleotides line up with TRBD1. Per germline, CDR1 SGDLS and CDR2 YYNGEE. Trimming removed 4 bases from V and 11 bases from J; junction bases left unmatched: 8. The CDR3 loop spans 12 amino acids. The CDR3 region is CASSPPDRVAFF. CDR3 sequence (DNA): TGTGCCAGCAGCCCCCCAGACAGGGTCGCTTTCTTT.

V gene TRBV5-1 combines with J gene TRBJ2-7; tentatively, D is TRBD2 (5 bases). The end of the DNA fits TRBJ2-5 better, so the J call may be wrong. CDR3 length: 19 amino acids. Germline V CDR1 and CDR2: SGHRS, YFSETQ. The CDR3, as DNA: TGCGCCAGCAGCTTGGCCTCGGGTCGAGGGATACCAAAAGCAGAGACCCAGTACTTC. It specifies CASSLASGRGIPKAETQYF.

With respect to this clonotype: Likely a read error: the CDR3 ends without its conserved phenylalanine or tryptophan. The genes are TRBV29-1 and TRBJ2-3; 12 bases are a match to TRBD2. Trimming took 7 bases from V and 4 from J; bases not matched to a gene: 6. Germline CDR1 reads SQVTM; CDR2 reads ANQGSEA. This CDR3 is 14 amino acids long. In DNA form, the CDR3 reads TGCAGCGCCCAACTAGCGGGAGGCCCAGATACGCAGTATTGT. This encodes CSAQLAGGPDTQYC.

The chain joins TRBV27 to TRBJ2-7; D possibly corresponds to TRBD1 (6 bases). CDR1 MNHEY and CDR2 SMNVEV come from the germline V gene (reference sequence). Trimming stripped 5 bases from V and 3 bases from J, with 14 bases between. CDR3 size: 14 residues. The CDR3 DNA reads as TGTGCCAGCAGTGCAACCACAGGGAGCTACGAGCAGTACTTC. As protein: CASSATTGSYEQYF.

V gene TRBV6-5 combines with J gene TRBJ2-5, with TRBD2 matching over 7 bases. The CDR3 contains 14 residues. V trimming: 6 bases; J trimming: 1 base; junction bases outside the gene matches: 5. Germline assignment: CDR1 MNHEY and CDR2 SVGAGI. This CDR3 reads CASSKTSIQETQYF. CDR3 in DNA: TGTGCCAGCAGCAAGACTAGCATCCAAGAGACCCAGTACTTC.

This clonotype was seen a handful of times. The chain uses TRBV9 and TRBJ2-2, with 9 positions matching TRBD1. The ends lost 4 bases at V and 3 bases at J; junction bases unmatched: 13. Germline CDR1 and CDR2: SGDLS and YYNGEE. This CDR3 is built from 18 residues. The CDR3 nucleotides read TGTGCCAGCAGCCCCCATCCGACAGGGGGTCCGTACACCGGGGAGCTGTTTTTT. Translation gives CASSPHPTGGPYTGELFF.

This clonotype was observed a few times. This chain links TRBV5-1 with TRBJ2-5; D is perhaps TRBD2 (6 bases). Germline values: CDR1 SGHRS, CDR2 YFSETQ. V lost 2 bases, J lost 11 bases, and 19 bases lay in between. The CDR3 loop spans 14 amino acids. The CDR3 nucleotides are TGCGCCAGCAGCTTTGAGGGACGCTCGGCGGGGCAGTACTTC. As protein: CASSFEGRSAGQYF.

J is TRBJ2-1 and V is TRBV6-1; D remains unclear. This CDR3 region has 14 residues. Between the trimmed V and J ends, which lost 2 bases and 4 bases, there was a span of 9 bases. Germline CDR1 MNHNS, CDR2 SASEGT. In nucleotides, the CDR3 is TGTGCCAGCAGTGAAATGAACGTTTACAATGAGCAGTTCTTC. It is translated as CASSEMNVYNEQFF.